This TCR beta chain was retrieved from a study of identical twins. In TCRdb, the 5' RACE reads were re-called with MiXCR into one record per CDR3 protein. The sample has some 440,000 distinct CDR3 sequences, less than 25% seen once; the top ten hold 2.9%. The CDR3 is made up of 11 amino acids. The germline V gene encodes CDR1 ENHRY and CDR2 SYGVKD. The V end lost 5 bases, the J end lost 7 bases, and 8 bases lay between the germline ends. This clonotype was seen a handful of times. Its antigen is as yet unknown. Study findings and constraints: Twin pairs had excess sharing that was weaker in beta out-of-frame sequences.

This sample also belongs to another study, concerning T cells expressing NK-cell markers. From that report: About 6 donors had dominant NKG2C+ clonotypes that comprised roughly 1.0-8% of their CD8+ T cells. Topping the CD3+CD56-NKG2C+ fraction as well were these clonotypes, in four donors. Clones of NKG2C+ T cells that had expanded were of unclear HCMV specificity.

The TCR was taken from a woman aged 18-29 years in good health. Sequencing was done on a sample of CD4+ T cells sorted from blood. The rearrangement joins TRBV10-3 to TRBJ1-1; D not certain. The CDR3 loop is CAISSTGEAFF. The CDR3 coding sequence is TGTGCCATCAGTAGTACTGGTGAAGCTTTCTTT.